The 10 T cell receptor beta chains below all came from one sample that was sequenced in a study of technical replicates of blood from a few donors listed by TCRdb under 2017. Library generation was performed with the immunoSEQ multiplex PCR assay. TCRdb holds this immuneACCESS table with in-frame rearrangements only. Some clones are missing; in checked studies, unresolved V genes explain under half, and the rest has no known cause. The sample table contains around 78,000 clones; only one count was recorded for 94% of them. Under 0.3% of the sample lies in the top ten. The specimen was T cells isolated from PBMCs. The receptors were gathered from a human donor in good health.

This chain connects TRBV7-9 to TRBJ2-5; the D gene is possibly TRBD1 (5 bases). From germline, CDR1 is SEHNR and CDR2 FQNEAQ (reference sequence). Trimming removed 7 bases from V and 2 bases from J, with 11 bases in between. This CDR3 comprises 13 residues. The CDR3 spells CASTLTAQETQYF. CDR3 in DNA: TGTGCCAGCACCCTGACAGCGCAAGAGACCCAGTACTTC.

This rearrangement joins TRBV27 to TRBJ2-7; 8 bases map to TRBD2. The CDR3 loop spans 16 amino acids. V lost 4 bases, J lost 4 bases, and 12 bases stayed unmatched. In germline, CDR1 is MNHEY, CDR2 SMNVEV (reference sequence). This CDR3 reads CASSWVGAGVNYEQYF. The CDR3 nucleotides read TGTGCCAGCAGTTGGGTGGGAGCGGGAGTAAATTACGAGCAGTACTTC.

This clone was seen once. The CDR3 DNA reads TGTGCCAGCAGTCCCGTGGGTTCAGGCTACGAGCAGTACTTC. Translating it yields CASSPVGSGYEQYF. J is TRBJ2-7 and V is TRBV6-6; no reliable D call. The CDR3 extends over 14 amino acids. Trimming shortened V by 5 bases and J by 3 bases, and 14 bases separated the two germline ends. Germline V gene sequence: CDR1 MNHNY, CDR2 SVGAGI (reference sequence).

The chain combines TRBV6-6 with TRBJ1-5, with 7 bases fitting TRBD1. Germline V CDR1 and CDR2: MNHNY, SVGAGI (reference sequence). CDR3 length: 14 residues. The junction had 13 bases not matched to a gene; V was cut back by 6 bases and J by 11 bases. CDR3 protein: CASSSGQDLVAQHF. The CDR3 nucleotides are TGTGCCAGCAGCTCCGGACAGGATCTGGTGGCCCAGCATTTT.

This clone has a single count. The J gene is TRBJ2-7, the V gene TRBV25-1; TRBD2 might be the D (5 bases). Between the trimmed V and J ends, which lost 8 bases and 2 bases, there was a span of 10 bases. Germline loops: CDR1 MGHDK, CDR2 SYGVNS. The CDR3 is 12 residues long. The CDR3 loop reads CASGYGAYEQYF. The DNA for the CDR3 is TGTGCCAGCGGATACGGGGCCTACGAGCAGTACTTC.

V usage is TRBV28 and J usage is TRBJ1-5, with 7 bases identical to TRBD1. CDR3 length: 15 amino acids. The V gene end was trimmed by 6 bases and the J gene end by 6 bases; junction bases not matched to a gene: 11. Germline-derived CDR1 and CDR2 are MDHEN and SYDVKM. In DNA, the CDR3 is TGTGCCAGCAGGCTACAGGGGCCAGTTGCTCAGCCCCAGCATTTT. It specifies CASRLQGPVAQPQHF.

The chain has TRBV15 and TRBJ2-6, with D uncertain. CDR3 length: 13 amino acids. Trimming cost V 8 bases and J 4 bases, with 9 bases left between them. Germline V lookup: CDR1 LNHNV, CDR2 YYDKDF (reference sequence). This CDR3 reads CATLRSGANVLTF. Written as DNA, the CDR3 is TGTGCCACCCTGCGGTCGGGGGCCAACGTCCTGACTTTC. The full variable domain, completed using reference TRBV15 and TRBJ2-6, is DAMVIQNPRYQVTQFGKPVTLSCSQTLNHNVMYWYQQKSSQAPKLLFHYYDKDFNNEADTPDNFQSRRPNTSFCFLDIRSPGLGDTAMYLCATLRSGANVLTFGAGSRLTVL.

This clone has a single count. The rearrangement joins TRBV11-2 to TRBJ2-1; D is possibly TRBD1 (6 bases). This CDR3 comprises 16 residues. V was shortened by 3 bases and J by 5 bases, with 17 bases between the two germline ends. Germline assignment: CDR1 SGHAT and CDR2 FQNNGV. The CDR3 region is CASSFSGERGNNEQFF. CDR3 in DNA: TGTGCCAGCAGCTTTTCAGGGGAGAGAGGGAACAATGAGCAGTTCTTC.

The rearrangement joins TRBV2 to TRBJ2-7, with 7 bases that match TRBD1. The CDR3 consists of 13 residues. Germline-derived CDR1 and CDR2 are SNHLY and FYNNEI. The trim removed 5 bases at V and 10 bases at J, leaving 11 bases unmatched. The DNA of the CDR3 is TGTGCCAGCAGTCCCGGAGAGGGGGCTGCTCAGTACTTC. Its translation: CASSPGEGAAQYF.

The rearrangement joins TRBV10-3 to TRBJ1-5; D might be TRBD1 (6 bases). There are 18 residues in the CDR3. The germline CDR1 and CDR2 sequences are ENHRY and SYGVKD. V was clipped by 0 bases and J by 0 bases, with 15 bases between them. As DNA, the CDR3 is TGTGCCATCAGTGAGTCGACTTTACAGGGCTATAGCAATCAGCCCCAGCATTTT. Protein sequence: CAISESTLQGYSNQPQHF.